Each of the 25 T cell receptor beta chains below was sequenced from the same sample in a study of CD8+CD57+ T cells in acquired aplastic anemia. Patients included in sequencing had previously demonstrated CD8+CD57+ cell expansion by flow cytometry. TCR beta VDJ and CDR3 profiles were obtained from a genomic DNA template. TCRdb redid the calling of the reads with MiXCR, one entry per CDR3 protein. The sample records 150,000 to 200,000 distinct CDR3 sequences, over 40% being singletons. Sequenced: sorted CD4+, CD8+, or CD8+CD57+ T cells (not recorded which) from PBMCs. These receptors were collected from a human donor with aplastic anemia.

This clonotype was picked up many times. This chain links TRBV13 with TRBJ2-7; D possibly corresponds to TRBD2 (6 bases). This CDR3 is built from 16 residues. Trimming cost V 0 bases and J 1 base, with 13 bases left between them. The germline V gene encodes CDR1 PRHDT and CDR2 FYEKMQ (reference sequence). The CDR3 protein is CASSLGVAAPSYEQYF. In DNA, the CDR3 is TGTGCCAGCAGCTTAGGTGTAGCGGCCCCTTCCTACGAGCAGTACTTC.

The chain has TRBV28 and TRBJ1-2; D gene ambiguous. The CDR3 spans 13 residues. CDR1 is MDHEN, CDR2 SYDVKM, per germline. Trimming shortened V by 6 bases and J by 8 bases, and 16 bases separated the two germline ends. Here the CDR3 reads CASSTYQSPGYTF. The DNA for the CDR3 is TGTGCCAGCAGCACTTACCAATCTCCGGGCTACACCTTC.

The chain recombines TRBV7-9 with TRBJ2-5; D ambiguous. The germline V gene encodes CDR1 SEHNR and CDR2 FQNEAQ (reference sequence). Between the trimmed V and J ends, which lost 5 bases and 0 bases, there was a span of 22 bases. The CDR3 totals 18 residues. The CDR3 loop is CASSQRKLHPSYQETQYF. CDR3 DNA: TGTGCCAGCAGCCAGAGGAAGTTGCATCCTTCGTACCAAGAGACCCAGTACTTC.

The chain recombines TRBV20-1 with TRBJ1-6; D is unclear. V dropped 6 bases and J dropped 5 bases, with 11 bases sitting between them. The length of the CDR3 is 13 residues. Germline V lookup: CDR1 DFQATT, CDR2 SNEGSKA (reference sequence). The CDR3 is CSASRDDNSPLHF. CDR3 coding DNA: TGCAGTGCGTCAAGGGATGATAATTCACCCCTCCACTTT.

Remarks on this clonotype: One end of the junction is discordant with germline, which a read error may explain. The V gene is TRBV25-1, the J gene TRBJ1-1; D is unclear. CDR1 and CDR2 from the germline V gene are MGHDK and SYGVNS. The CDR3 is made up of 12 amino acids. For the CDR3, the DNA is TGTGCCAGCAGCGGACCGAACGCTGAAGCCTTCTTT. As protein: CASSGPNAEAFF.

The chain carries TRBV20-1 and TRBJ1-2; D is uncertain. CDR1 is DFQATT, CDR2 SNEGSKA, per germline (reference sequence). V shed 1 base and J shed 2 bases, with 11 bases lying between them. This CDR3 is built from 14 residues. CDR3 loop: CSARGAVGNYGYTF. In DNA, the CDR3 is TGCAGTGCTAGAGGTGCGGTTGGGAACTATGGCTACACCTTC.

This clonotype was picked up one time. The gene calls are TRBV20-1 and TRBJ2-3; D is undetermined. This CDR3 is built from 12 residues. Trimming stripped 0 bases from V and 7 bases from J, with 8 bases between. CDR1 and CDR2 (germline): DFQATT, SNEGSKA (reference sequence). CDR3 bases: TGCAGTGCTAGAGAACCTGGGTATACGCAGTATTTT. Translating gives CSAREPGYTQYF.

The CDR3 protein is CASSESIGVGGKYEQYF. As DNA, the CDR3 is TGCGCCAGCAGTGAGTCGATCGGGGTTGGAGGGAAATACGAGCAGTACTTC. The V call is TRBV10-1, the J call TRBJ2-7; tentatively, D is TRBD2 (6 bases). Trimming left V 0 bases short and J 4 bases short, with 19 bases between. The CDR3 has 17 amino acids. Germline CDR1 is WNHNN and CDR2 is SYGVQD (reference sequence).

This clonotype has at least ten counts. This CDR3 is CASSLGGRANTEAFF. CDR3 coding DNA: TGTGCCAGTAGCCTGGGGGGGAGGGCGAACACTGAAGCTTTCTTT. The chain joins TRBV19 to TRBJ1-1; weak D call: TRBD1 (5 bases). Germline assignment: CDR1 LNHDA and CDR2 SQIVND (reference sequence). V was pared by 6 bases and J by 1 base, with 15 bases between. This CDR3 is built from 15 residues.

This chain uses TRBV7-2 with TRBJ2-3; D remains unclear. The germline V gene encodes CDR1 SGHTA and CDR2 FQGNSA. V was pared by 0 bases and J by 2 bases, with 9 bases between. The length of the CDR3 is 15 residues. CDR3 sequence (DNA): TGTGCCAGCAGCTTAGCCCTCGCGTTCACAGATACGCAGTATTTT. Translated, it gives CASSLALAFTDTQYF.

This clonotype showed up just a few times. The V and J genes are TRBV7-9 and TRBJ2-5; D possibly uses TRBD1 or TRBD2 (5 bases each). The CDR3 totals 14 residues. Per germline, CDR1 SEHNR and CDR2 FQNEAQ (reference sequence). Trimming shortened V by 5 bases and J by 5 bases, and 15 bases separated the two germline ends. CDR3 region: CASSSTGPGETQYF. The CDR3 nucleotides are TGTGCCAGCAGCAGTACGGGGCCTGGCGAGACCCAGTACTTC. Combining the CDR3 with reference TRBV7-9 and TRBJ2-5 gives the whole variable domain DTGVSQNPRHKITKRGQNVTFRCDPISEHNRLYWYRQTLGQGPEFLTYFQNEAQLEKSRLLSDRFSAERPKGSFSTLEIQRTEQGDSAMYLCASSSTGPGETQYFGPGTRLLVL.

This clonotype came up once. The chain couples TRBV20-1 to TRBJ1-5, with 9 bases that match TRBD1. The ends lost 7 bases at V and 9 bases at J; junction bases unmatched: 4. CDR3 length: 11 residues. Germline lookup yields CDR1 DFQATT and CDR2 SNEGSKA (reference sequence). This chain's CDR3 is CSGQGDRPQHF. The DNA for the CDR3 is TGCAGTGGACAGGGGGATCGGCCCCAGCATTTT.

The rearrangement joins TRBV6-1 to TRBJ1-2; 7 nucleotides agree with TRBD1. From germline, CDR1 is MNHNS and CDR2 SASEGT. V shed 8 bases, J shed 11 bases, and the junction held 23 bases outside the gene matches. The CDR3 runs to 16 residues. CDR3 protein: CASRMTTGTAHTTYTF. The DNA for the CDR3 is TGTGCCAGCCGAATGACAACCGGGACAGCCCATACTACATACACCTTC.

This chain joins TRBV10-3 and TRBJ2-7; no clear D gene. The V and J ends lost 4 bases and 5 bases respectively, with 9 bases between them. The CDR3 contains 12 residues. Per the germline V gene, CDR1 is ENHRY and CDR2 is SYGVKD. This CDR3 is CAISGDYHEQYF. CDR3 sequence (DNA): TGTGCCATCAGTGGCGATTACCACGAGCAGTACTTC.

The CDR3 nucleotides are TGTGCCACCAGCAGAGATCGACTAGCGCTCGAGACCCAGTACTTC. This codes for CATSRDRLALETQYF. The chain recombines TRBV15 with TRBJ2-5; 8 nucleotides agree with TRBD2. Germline values: CDR1 LNHNV, CDR2 YYDKDF (reference sequence). The CDR3 is 15 residues long. The V gene end was trimmed by 0 bases and the J gene end by 5 bases; junction bases not matched to a gene: 5.

The chain couples TRBV7-6 to TRBJ2-3, with 11 bases identical to TRBD2. The trim removed 4 bases at V and 6 bases at J, leaving 6 bases unmatched. The CDR3 loop spans 15 amino acids. Germline V lookup: CDR1 SGHVS, CDR2 FNYEAQ. CDR3 DNA: TGTGCCAGCAGCTCCCGGACTAGCGGGCGGGATACGCAGTATTTT. Translation gives CASSSRTSGRDTQYF.

This clonotype turned up a few times. The rearrangement joins TRBV28 to TRBJ2-1, with D uncertain. V was shortened by 3 bases and J by 1 base, with 13 bases between the two germline ends. The CDR3 totals 16 residues. Germline V gene lookup returns CDR1 MDHEN and CDR2 SYDVKM. The chain's CDR3 is CASSFLHRTSYNEQFF. In DNA, the CDR3 is TGTGCCAGCAGTTTCCTGCATCGAACTTCCTACAATGAGCAGTTCTTC.

Many counts were recorded for this clonotype. This sequence joins TRBV18 and TRBJ2-7, with D possibly being TRBD1 (6 bases). This CDR3 comprises 15 residues. With 2 bases removed from V and 7 bases from J, the gap between germline ends came to 18 bases. Germline lookup yields CDR1 KGHSH and CDR2 LQKENI. The DNA of the CDR3 is TGTGCCAGCTCACCATCGACTACAGGGATAGGTGAGCAGTACTTC. Translated: CASSPSTTGIGEQYF.

The DNA for the CDR3 is TGTGCCATCAGTGAGTCGAACCTGGGAGGGGATCAGTACTTC. Its translation: CAISESNLGGDQYF. The rearrangement uses TRBV10-3 and TRBJ2-7, with TRBD2 matching 7 bases. CDR1 and CDR2 from the germline V gene are ENHRY and SYGVKD. V was clipped by 0 bases and J by 10 bases; unmatched bases: 9. This CDR3 has 14 amino acids.

This clonotype was picked up many times. The chain recombines TRBV13 with TRBJ1-1; D remains ambiguous. Germline V lookup: CDR1 PRHDT, CDR2 FYEKMQ (reference sequence). The germline V and J ends were trimmed by 2 bases and 0 bases, with 10 bases remaining between them. The CDR3 sequence is 15 residues long. In DNA, the CDR3 is TGTGCCAGCAGCTTATGGGGAGACATGAACACTGAAGCTTTCTTT. It yields the protein CASSLWGDMNTEAFF.

This CDR3 reads CASSLRTDPNTEAFF. In DNA form, the CDR3 reads TGCGCCAGCAGCTTACGGACAGATCCTAACACTGAAGCTTTCTTT. The chain recombines TRBV5-1 with TRBJ1-1; possibly TRBD1 for D (6 bases). This CDR3 region has 15 residues. V lost 2 bases and J lost 2, with 13 bases in between. Germline-derived CDR1 and CDR2 are SGHRS and YFSETQ.

V is TRBV7-6 and J is TRBJ2-2; maybe TRBD1 (5 bases). The CDR3 totals 13 residues. Germline V gene sequence: CDR1 SGHVS, CDR2 FNYEAQ. With 7 bases removed from V and 5 bases from J, the gap between germline ends came to 11 bases. This chain's CDR3 is CASTSRGTGELFF. The DNA of the CDR3 is TGTGCCAGCACCTCAAGGGGAACCGGGGAGCTGTTTTTT. Filled out from reference TRBV7-6 and TRBJ2-2, the complete variable domain reads GAGVSQSPRYKVTKRGQDVALRCDPISGHVSLYWYRQALGQGPEFLTYFNYEAQQDKSGLPNDRFSAERPEGSISTLTIQRTEQRDSAMYRCASTSRGTGELFFGEGSRLTVL.

The chain employs TRBV7-8 and TRBJ2-1; 7 positions agree with TRBD1. Germline V gene sequence: CDR1 SGHVS, CDR2 FQNEAQ. J was trimmed by 4 bases and V by 3 bases; bases with no gene match: 9. The CDR3 has 16 amino acids. The CDR3 reads CASSFPARDRYNEQFF. The CDR3 DNA sequence: TGTGCCAGCAGCTTTCCAGCCCGGGACAGATACAATGAGCAGTTCTTC.

This clonotype was seen ten or more times. V usage is TRBV5-1 and J usage is TRBJ1-1; 7 nucleotides match TRBD1. V was pared by 6 bases and J by 1 base, with 9 bases of the junction left unmatched. This CDR3 region has 15 residues. Per germline, CDR1 SGHRS and CDR2 YFSETQ. The CDR3 loop reads CASTARGMGNTEAFF. The DNA of the CDR3 is TGCGCCAGCACGGCCAGGGGGATGGGGAACACTGAAGCTTTCTTT.

In its sample, this clonotype was seen many times. The V call is TRBV19, the J call TRBJ2-3, with TRBD1 matching over 7 bases. The CDR3 extends over 13 amino acids. With 6 bases clipped from V and 4 bases from J, the junction kept 4 bases outside the gene matches. CDR1 is LNHDA, CDR2 SQIVND, per germline (reference sequence). The CDR3 DNA is TGTGCCAGTAGCGACAGGGTTGCAGATACGCAGTATTTT. This encodes CASSDRVADTQYF.